Following are 5 T cell receptor beta chains from one sample sequenced in a study of shared clonotypes between healthy human individuals. TCRdb's copy holds only in-frame clones and misses some; the assay was immunoSEQ multiplex PCR. The top ten hold more than 20% of the sample, which has some 800,000 clones, almost 95% seen once. Only CD45RO-negative cells positively selected for CCR7 counted as naive CD8 cells, so terminally differentiated effector memory CD45RA+ cells were excluded. The sequenced sample consisted of naive CD8+ T cells sorted from blood. These receptors were taken from a young man in good health.

The chain carries TRBV28 and TRBJ2-7, with D uncertain. Between the trimmed V and J ends, which lost 6 bases and 0 bases, there was a span of 9 bases. The germline V gene has CDR1 MDHEN and CDR2 SYDVKM. The CDR3 loop spans 13 amino acids. CDR3 amino acids: CASSRASSYEQYF. CDR3 sequence (DNA): TGTGCCAGCAGCCGAGCAAGCTCCTACGAGCAGTACTTC. Filled out from reference TRBV28 and TRBJ2-7, the complete variable domain reads DVKVTQSSRYLVKRTGEKVFLECVQDMDHENMFWYRQDPGLGLRLIYFSYDVKMKEKGDIPEGYSVSREKKERFSLILESASTNQTSMYLCASSRASSYEQYFGPGTRLTVT.

The chain links TRBV27 to TRBJ2-7; a possible D gene is TRBD1 (6 bases). V gave up 5 bases and J gave up 3 bases, with 14 bases separating them. CDR1 is MNHEY, CDR2 SMNVEV, per germline (reference sequence). The CDR3 totals 14 residues. The CDR3: CASSPQGLFYEQYF. CDR3 nucleotides: TGTGCCAGCAGTCCACAGGGTTTATTCTACGAGCAGTACTTC.

The V call is TRBV6-4, the J call TRBJ2-3, with TRBD2 matching over 12 bases. The V segment lost 6 bases and the J segment 4 bases; nucleotides outside the gene matches: 14. The CDR3 loop spans 18 amino acids. Germline CDR1 reads MRHNA; CDR2 reads SNTAGT. CDR3 residues: CASSPPVLTSGRSDTQYF. The CDR3 DNA reads TGTGCCAGCAGCCCTCCCGTGTTAACTAGCGGGAGGTCAGATACGCAGTATTTT.

The chain recombines TRBV7-9 with TRBJ2-7; 12 nucleotides align to TRBD1. The CDR3 is 17 amino acids. Per germline, CDR1 SEHNR and CDR2 FQNEAQ (reference sequence). J was trimmed by 0 bases and V by 5 bases; bases with no gene match: 8. DNA for the CDR3: TGTGCCAGCAGCGTGGGACAGGGGGCGGTCGACTCCTACGAGCAGTACTTC. This gives the protein CASSVGQGAVDSYEQYF.

Remarks on this clone: The sample has other DNA sequences that encode this CDR3 too. V gene TRBV9 combines with J gene TRBJ2-3; D is unclear. The germline V and J ends were trimmed by 4 bases and 0 bases, with 3 bases remaining between them. The CDR3 runs to 12 residues. Germline values: CDR1 SGDLS, CDR2 YYNGEE. CDR3 nucleotides: TGTGCCAGCAGCCGTAGCACAGATACGCAGTATTTT. This gives the protein CASSRSTDTQYF.